The clone carrying this T cell receptor beta chain is a singleton in its sample. This record comes from a study of T cell changes during pregnancy in multiple sclerosis. Profiling relied on immunoSEQ multiplex PCR, and the TCRdb table lists in-frame clones only, not all of them. The sample contains around 38,000 clones, more than 85% of which appear only once. The sequence was collected from a female donor with multiple sclerosis, enrolled in a pregnancy study. Sequencing used CD8+ T cells from peripheral blood mononuclear cells, obtained in the third trimester of pregnancy.

CDR3 in amino acids: CASSPQGSEQYF. CDR3 bases: TGTGCCAGCAGCCCACAGGGTTCCGAGCAGTACTTC. The V and J genes are TRBV7-6 and TRBJ2-7; maybe TRBD1 (6 bases). The V end was cut by 5 bases, the J end by 6 bases, with 11 bases between. Germline values: CDR1 SGHVS, CDR2 FNYEAQ. The CDR3 length is 12 residues.